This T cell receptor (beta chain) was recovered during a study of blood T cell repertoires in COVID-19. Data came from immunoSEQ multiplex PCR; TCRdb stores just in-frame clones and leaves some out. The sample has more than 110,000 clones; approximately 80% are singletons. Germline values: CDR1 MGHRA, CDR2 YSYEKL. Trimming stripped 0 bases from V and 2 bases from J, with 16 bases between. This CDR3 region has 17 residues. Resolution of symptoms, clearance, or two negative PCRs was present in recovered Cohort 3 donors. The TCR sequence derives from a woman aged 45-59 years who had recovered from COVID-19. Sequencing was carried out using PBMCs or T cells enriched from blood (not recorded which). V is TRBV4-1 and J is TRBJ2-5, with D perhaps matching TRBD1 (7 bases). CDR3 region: CASSQDRNRGGQETQYF. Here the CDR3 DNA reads TGCGCCAGCAGCCAAGATCGGAACAGGGGAGGTCAAGAGACCCAGTACTTC.